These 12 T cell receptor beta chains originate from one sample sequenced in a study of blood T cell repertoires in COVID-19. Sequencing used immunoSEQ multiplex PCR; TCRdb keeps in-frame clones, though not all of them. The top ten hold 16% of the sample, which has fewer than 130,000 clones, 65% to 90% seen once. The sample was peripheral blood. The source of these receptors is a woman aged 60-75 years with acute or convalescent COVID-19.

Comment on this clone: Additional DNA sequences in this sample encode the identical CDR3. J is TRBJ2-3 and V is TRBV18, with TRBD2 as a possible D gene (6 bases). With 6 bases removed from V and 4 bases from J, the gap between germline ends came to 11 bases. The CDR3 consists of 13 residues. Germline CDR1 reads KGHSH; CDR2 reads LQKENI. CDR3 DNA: TGTGCCAGCTCCGGGGGAGACGCAGATACGCAGTATTTT. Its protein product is CASSGGDADTQYF. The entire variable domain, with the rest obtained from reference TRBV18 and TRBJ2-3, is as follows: NAGVMQNPRHLVRRRGQEARLRCSPMKGHSHVYWYRQLPEEGLKFMVYLQKENIIDESGMPKERFSAEFPKEGPSILRIQQVVRGDSAAYFCASSGGDADTQYFGPGTRLTVL.

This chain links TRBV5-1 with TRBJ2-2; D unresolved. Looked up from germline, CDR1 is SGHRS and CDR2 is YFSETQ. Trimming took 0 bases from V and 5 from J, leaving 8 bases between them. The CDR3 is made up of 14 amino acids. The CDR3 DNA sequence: TGCGCCAGCAGCTTGGGAGTGGAGACCGGGGAGCTGTTTTTT. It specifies CASSLGVETGELFF.

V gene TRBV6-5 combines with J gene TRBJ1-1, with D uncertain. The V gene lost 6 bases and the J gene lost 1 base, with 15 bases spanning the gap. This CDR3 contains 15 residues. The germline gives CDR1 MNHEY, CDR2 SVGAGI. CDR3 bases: TGTGCCAGCAGGATCGGAGTTTTGGAGAACACTGAAGCTTTCTTT. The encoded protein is CASRIGVLENTEAFF.

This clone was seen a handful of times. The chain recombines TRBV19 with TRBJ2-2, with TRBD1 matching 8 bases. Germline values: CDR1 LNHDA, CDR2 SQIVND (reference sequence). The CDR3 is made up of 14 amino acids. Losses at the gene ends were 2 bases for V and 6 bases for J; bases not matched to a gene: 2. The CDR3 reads CASSITGGAGELFF. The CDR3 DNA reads TGTGCCAGTAGTATAACAGGGGGTGCCGGGGAGCTGTTTTTT.

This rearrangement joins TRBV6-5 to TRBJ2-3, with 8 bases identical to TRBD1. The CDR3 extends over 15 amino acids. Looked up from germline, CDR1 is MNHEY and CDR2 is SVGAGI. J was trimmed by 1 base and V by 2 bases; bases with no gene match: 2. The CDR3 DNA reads TGTGCCAGCAGTTACGGACAGGGTGGCACAGATACGCAGTATTTT. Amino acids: CASSYGQGGTDTQYF.

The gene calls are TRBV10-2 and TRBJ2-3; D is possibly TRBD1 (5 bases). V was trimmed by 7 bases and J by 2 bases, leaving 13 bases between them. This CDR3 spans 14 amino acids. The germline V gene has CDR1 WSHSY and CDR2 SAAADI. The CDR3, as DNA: TGCGCCAGCAAACAGAGTGGGGCCACAGATACGCAGTATTTT. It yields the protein CASKQSGATDTQYF.

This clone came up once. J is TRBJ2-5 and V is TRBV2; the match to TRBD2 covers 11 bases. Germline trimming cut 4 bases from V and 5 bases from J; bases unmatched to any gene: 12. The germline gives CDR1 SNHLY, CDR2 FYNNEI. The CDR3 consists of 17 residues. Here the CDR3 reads CASSGVISGGASETQYF. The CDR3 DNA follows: TGTGCCAGCAGTGGGGTCATTAGCGGGGGGGCCTCGGAGACCCAGTACTTC.

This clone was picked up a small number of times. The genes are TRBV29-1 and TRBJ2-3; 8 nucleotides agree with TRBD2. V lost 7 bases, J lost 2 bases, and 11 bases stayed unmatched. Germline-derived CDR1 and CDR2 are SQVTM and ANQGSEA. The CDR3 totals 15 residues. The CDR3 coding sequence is TGCAGCGCCCCACCCCTAGCGGGCGCCACAGATACGCAGTATTTT. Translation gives CSAPPLAGATDTQYF.

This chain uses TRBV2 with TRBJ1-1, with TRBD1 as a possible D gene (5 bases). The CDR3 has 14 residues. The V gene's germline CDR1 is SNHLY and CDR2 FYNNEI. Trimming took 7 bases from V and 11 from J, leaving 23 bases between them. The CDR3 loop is CASTQLGWGMMAFF. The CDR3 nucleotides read TGTGCCAGCACCCAATTGGGGTGGGGCATGATGGCTTTCTTT.

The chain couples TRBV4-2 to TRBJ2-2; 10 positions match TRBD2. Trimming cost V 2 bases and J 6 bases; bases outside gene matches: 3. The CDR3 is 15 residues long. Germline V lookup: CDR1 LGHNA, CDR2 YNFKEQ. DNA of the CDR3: TGTGCCAGCAGCCAATCCAGCGGGGGGGCCGGGGAGCTGTTTTTT. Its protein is CASSQSSGGAGELFF.

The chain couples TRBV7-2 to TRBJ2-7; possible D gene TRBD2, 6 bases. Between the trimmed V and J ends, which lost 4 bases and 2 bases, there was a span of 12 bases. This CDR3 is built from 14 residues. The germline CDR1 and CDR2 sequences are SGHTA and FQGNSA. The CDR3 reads CASSSIAGPYEQYF. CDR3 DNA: TGTGCCAGCAGCTCCATTGCGGGGCCCTACGAGCAGTACTTC.

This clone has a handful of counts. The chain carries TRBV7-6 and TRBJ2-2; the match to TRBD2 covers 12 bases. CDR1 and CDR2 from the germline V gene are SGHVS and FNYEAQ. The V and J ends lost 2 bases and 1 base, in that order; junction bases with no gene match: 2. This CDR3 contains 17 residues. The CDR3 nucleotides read TGTGCCAGCAGCTTACCTAGCGGGGGGGAGAACACCGGGGAGCTGTTTTTT. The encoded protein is CASSLPSGGENTGELFF.